In this sample, the clone carrying this T cell receptor (beta chain) turned up a few times. Its specificity is unknown. These data come from a study of identical twins. Broader study findings: The study found excess low generation probability among twin-shared out-of-frame alpha sequences. Interpretation of the results relied on cross-sectional statistical analysis and not on following the same donors.

Trimming took 4 bases from V and 9 from J; bases not matched to a gene: 15. Germline-derived CDR1 and CDR2 are SQVTM and ANQGSEA. The CDR3 covers 16 residues. A template switching step contributed a universal primer site, while unique molecular identifiers were present in the cDNA. MiXCR, run by TCRdb on the 5' RACE reads, gives a single entry per CDR3 protein. The sample holds approximately 890,000 distinct CDR3 sequences, roughly an eighth seen once. The same data also went into a second study, on yellow fever vaccine responses in identical twins.

The rearrangement joins TRBV29-1 to TRBJ2-1; 10 bases are a match to TRBD2. This TCR came from a woman aged 18-29 years in good health. Sequenced: PBMCs. The CDR3 DNA is TGCAGCGTTGTTCGGAGCGGGAGGGCCTTTATAGGTGAGCAGTTCTTC. Residues: CSVVRSGRAFIGEQFF.